This T cell receptor beta chain was captured in a study of cytomegalovirus exposure and HLA in healthy donors. As for the donors, each was a healthy bone marrow donor. The CDR3 totals 14 residues. Germline CDR1 reads SEHNR; CDR2 reads FQNEAQ (reference sequence). 60 Vbeta and 13 Jbeta primers were used in PCR. Repertoires were generated with immunoSEQ multiplex PCR, while TCRdb's copy carries only in-frame clones and drops some. The repertoire includes some 100,000 clones, roughly 80% of them detected once, and more than 6% sits in the top ten. About this clone: Antigen specificity is unknown. Compared with germline, one end of the junction differs, possibly owing to a read error.

Findings and limits, study-wide: Only CMV serostatus was available as immune exposure information.

Sample: PBMCs. The V gene is TRBV7-9, the J gene TRBJ2-5, with 7 nucleotides matching TRBD2. The sequence derives from a woman aged 45-65 years in good health and CMV-seropositive. The CDR3 DNA follows: TGTGCCAGCAGCCCGTCTAGCGGTAGAGAGACCCGGTACTTC. Translating it yields CASSPSSGRETRYF.